These T cell receptor beta chains were read from a single sample in a study of cytomegalovirus exposure and HLA in healthy donors. TCRdb's copy holds only in-frame clones and misses some; the assay was immunoSEQ multiplex PCR. Among about 120,000 clones listed, under 90% were seen once. The sample taken for sequencing was PBMCs. The source of these receptors is a woman in her thirties in good health and CMV-seronegative. The CDR3 runs from the conserved cysteine through the conserved F or W. The D gene is left open where the match is weak. The size field is filled for only some rows; it gives once, few, many or a size class.

clone size: NA; D gene: TRBD1; CDR3 length: 15; V gene: TRBV7-8; J gene: TRBJ1-1; CDR3 DNA: TGTGCCAGCAGCAGTGACAGGGCCTGGAACACTGAAGCTTTCTTT; CDR3 protein: CASSSDRAWNTEAFF
clone size: NA; D gene: TRBD2; CDR3 length: 15; V gene: TRBV7-3; J gene: TRBJ2-3; CDR3 DNA: TGTGCCAGCAGCTTAGAAGCGGGGGAGTTTGATACGCAGTATTTT; CDR3 protein: CASSLEAGEFDTQYF
clone size: NA; D gene: TRBD1; CDR3 length: 14; V gene: TRBV6-1; J gene: TRBJ1-5; CDR3 DNA: TGTGCCAGCAGGGAGACAGGGGGAGGTCAGCCCCAGCATTTT; CDR3 protein: CASRETGGGQPQHF
clone size: few; D gene: NA; CDR3 length: 15; V gene: TRBV9; J gene: TRBJ1-1; CDR3 DNA: TGTGCCAGCAGCGTAGCAGGCAGGGTGGGCACTGAAGCTTTCTTT; CDR3 protein: CASSVAGRVGTEAFF
clone size: NA; D gene: TRBD2; CDR3 length: 16; V gene: TRBV4-3; J gene: TRBJ2-1; CDR3 DNA: TGCGCCAGCAGCCAATCCCGGGGGGGGTCCTACAATGAGCAGTTCTTC; CDR3 protein: CASSQSRGGSYNEQFF
clone size: few; D gene: TRBD2; CDR3 length: 13; V gene: TRBV7-9; J gene: TRBJ2-4; CDR3 DNA: TGTGCCAGCACCCGGGGACTAGATAACATTCAGTACTTC; CDR3 protein: CASTRGLDNIQYF
clone size: NA; D gene: TRBD1; CDR3 length: 17; V gene: TRBV5-6; J gene: TRBJ2-3; CDR3 DNA: TGTGCCAGCAGCTTATATCGGGACAGCCGGACGACAGATACGCAGTATTTT; CDR3 protein: CASSLYRDSRTTDTQYF
clone size: NA; D gene: TRBD2; CDR3 length: 18; V gene: TRBV15; J gene: TRBJ2-1; CDR3 DNA: TGTGCCACCAGCAGAGACCATACCACCGGGACTACCTACAATGAGCAGTTCTTC; CDR3 protein: CATSRDHTTGTTYNEQFF
clone size: NA; D gene: NA; CDR3 length: 19; V gene: TRBV11-2; J gene: TRBJ2-7; CDR3 DNA: TGTGCCAGCAGCTTAAAAGAGTCGAGGGTACCCTTTAGCTTCTACGAGCAGTACTTC; CDR3 protein: CASSLKESRVPFSFYEQYF
clone size: NA; D gene: NA; CDR3 length: 14; V gene: TRBV10-3; J gene: TRBJ1-1; CDR3 DNA: TGTGCCATCAGTGAAAGTCAGGAGAACACTGAAGCTTTCTTT; CDR3 protein: CAISESQENTEAFF
clone size: NA; D gene: NA; CDR3 length: 13; V gene: TRBV30; J gene: TRBJ1-5; CDR3 DNA: TGTGCCTGGAGTGAACAGGGCGATCAGCCCCAGCATTTT; CDR3 protein: CAWSEQGDQPQHF
clone size: NA; D gene: TRBD2; CDR3 length: 16; V gene: TRBV30; J gene: TRBJ2-1; CDR3 DNA: TGTGCCTGGAGTGTACACGGCGGGGGGAATTCCAATGAGCAGTTCTTC; CDR3 protein: CAWSVHGGGNSNEQFF
clone size: NA; D gene: NA; CDR3 length: 13; V gene: TRBV2; J gene: TRBJ1-4; CDR3 DNA: TGTGCCAGCACGGGGGGGTTCAATGAAAAACTGTTTTTT; CDR3 protein: CASTGGFNEKLFF
clone size: NA; D gene: TRBD2; CDR3 length: 15; V gene: TRBV4-1; J gene: TRBJ2-1; CDR3 DNA: TGCGCCAGCAGCCGCACTAGCGGGGGGGGCAATGAGCAGTTCTTC; CDR3 protein: CASSRTSGGGNEQFF
clone size: few; D gene: TRBD1; CDR3 length: 13; V gene: TRBV7-2; J gene: TRBJ2-7; CDR3 DNA: TGTGCCAGCAGCAGACAGGGGACCTACGAGCAGTACTTC; CDR3 protein: CASSRQGTYEQYF
clone size: NA; D gene: TRBD1; CDR3 length: 15; V gene: TRBV6-5; J gene: TRBJ1-2; CDR3 DNA: TGTGCCAGCAGTCGAACCCGGACAGGGGGAAAGGGCTACACCTTC; CDR3 protein: CASSRTRTGGKGYTF
clone size: once; D gene: NA; CDR3 length: 15; V gene: TRBV6-1; J gene: TRBJ1-3; CDR3 DNA: TGTGCCAGCAGTCACCCGGGGGACTCTGGAAACACCATATATTTT; CDR3 protein: CASSHPGDSGNTIYF
clone size: few; D gene: TRBD2; CDR3 length: 13; V gene: TRBV19; J gene: TRBJ2-7; CDR3 DNA: TGTGCCAGTAGTATTGTACTAGCGGGTGAGCAGTACTTC; CDR3 protein: CASSIVLAGEQYF
clone size: many; D gene: NA; CDR3 length: 15; V gene: TRBV7-2; J gene: TRBJ1-1; CDR3 DNA: TGTGCCAGCAGCCGAGATTCAGGGGCGGGCACTGAAGCTTTCTTT; CDR3 protein: CASSRDSGAGTEAFF
clone size: NA; D gene: TRBD1; CDR3 length: 14; V gene: TRBV5-1; J gene: TRBJ1-4; CDR3 DNA: TGCGCCAGCAGCTTGGTGACAGGGAGCGAAAAACTGTTTTTT; CDR3 protein: CASSLVTGSEKLFF
clone size: NA; D gene: NA; CDR3 length: 13; V gene: TRBV2; J gene: TRBJ1-2; CDR3 DNA: TGTGCCGGGCGGGGGGCTGCTAACTATGGCTACACCTTC; CDR3 protein: CAGRGAANYGYTF
clone size: NA; D gene: NA; CDR3 length: 13; V gene: TRBV19; J gene: TRBJ1-5; CDR3 DNA: TGTGCCAGTAGCAGAACAAGTCAGCAGCCCCAGCATTTT; CDR3 protein: CASSRTSQQPQHF
clone size: NA; D gene: TRBD1; CDR3 length: 15; V gene: TRBV9; J gene: TRBJ1-6; CDR3 DNA: TGTGCCAGCAGCGTAGGAACAGGGGCCAATTCACCCCTCCACTTT; CDR3 protein: CASSVGTGANSPLHF
clone size: NA; D gene: TRBD1; CDR3 length: 15; V gene: TRBV5-1; J gene: TRBJ1-2; CDR3 DNA: TGCGCCAGCAGCCTCGATGAGACAGGGGACTATGGCTACACCTTC; CDR3 protein: CASSLDETGDYGYTF
clone size: NA; D gene: TRBD1; CDR3 length: 15; V gene: TRBV19; J gene: TRBJ2-7; CDR3 DNA: TGTGCCAGTAGTATGGGGACAGGGGGTACCTACGAGCAGTACTTC; CDR3 protein: CASSMGTGGTYEQYF
clone size: NA; D gene: TRBD2; CDR3 length: 14; V gene: TRBV6-7; J gene: TRBJ2-2; CDR3 DNA: TGTGCCAGCAGTTACTCGGGGGGGTCCGGGGAGCTGTTTTTT; CDR3 protein: CASSYSGGSGELFF
clone size: few; D gene: TRBD1; CDR3 length: 15; V gene: TRBV5-4; J gene: TRBJ2-7; CDR3 DNA: TGTGCCAGCAGCCGACCGGGACAGGGGGTTTCCGAGCAGTACTTC; CDR3 protein: CASSRPGQGVSEQYF
clone size: NA; D gene: NA; CDR3 length: 15; V gene: TRBV5-1; J gene: TRBJ2-5; CDR3 DNA: TGCGCCAGCAGCTTGGAACAGGGAACCCCAGAGACCCAGTACTTC; CDR3 protein: CASSLEQGTPETQYF
clone size: NA; D gene: NA; CDR3 length: 14; V gene: TRBV6-1; J gene: TRBJ1-5; CDR3 DNA: TGTGCCAGCAGGGTACAGGGTTACAATCAGCCCCAGCATTTT; CDR3 protein: CASRVQGYNQPQHF